One and the same sample provided the 25 T cell receptor beta chains below, sequenced in a study of cytomegalovirus exposure and HLA in healthy donors. PCR employed 60 Vbeta and 13 Jbeta primers. Profiling relied on immunoSEQ multiplex PCR, and the TCRdb table lists in-frame clones only, not all of them. This table has over 150,000 clones, approximately 85% appearing once. Source material: PBMCs. The receptor source for this set is a man aged 50 to 59 in good health and CMV-seropositive.

This clone was recorded a few times. The chain links TRBV9 to TRBJ2-1; 8 bases are shared with TRBD1. The CDR3 consists of 14 residues. With 9 bases clipped from V and 9 bases from J, the junction kept 14 bases outside the gene matches. From germline, CDR1 is SGDLS and CDR2 YYNGEE. The CDR3 nucleotides read TGTGCCACCTCAATGCAGGGGGCCGGGGGTGAGCAGTTCTTC. Amino acid sequence: CATSMQGAGGEQFF.

The chain has TRBV16 and TRBJ1-3; no firm D call. The germline V gene has CDR1 KGHSY and CDR2 FQNENV. This CDR3 is 15 amino acids long. Between the trimmed V and J ends, which lost 4 bases and 0 bases, there was a span of 10 bases. The CDR3 nucleotides are TGTGCCAGCAGCCTTGACTGGCTCTCTGGAAACACCATATATTTT. It yields the protein CASSLDWLSGNTIYF.

A single count supports this clone. The rearrangement uses TRBV4-3 and TRBJ2-3, with TRBD2 matching over 11 bases. This CDR3 is built from 19 residues. J was trimmed by 5 bases and V by 4 bases; bases with no gene match: 17. Germline V lookup: CDR1 LGHNA, CDR2 YSLEER. This CDR3 reads CASSLTPSLSGGAGDTQYF. CDR3 sequence (DNA): TGCGCCAGCAGCCTAACACCAAGTCTTAGCGGGGGGGCTGGAGATACGCAGTATTTT.

This chain joins TRBV4-1 and TRBJ2-3; 9 bases are a match to TRBD2. Germline V gene lookup returns CDR1 MGHRA and CDR2 YSYEKL. This CDR3 is built from 19 residues. With 0 bases clipped from V and 2 bases from J, the junction kept 12 bases outside the gene matches. DNA for the CDR3: TGCGCCAGCAGCCAAGACGCCGGGGGGACTAGCCTCTCCACAGATACGCAGTATTTT. Amino acid sequence: CASSQDAGGTSLSTDTQYF.

V is TRBV5-6 and J is TRBJ1-4, with no clear D. Trimming stripped 0 bases from V and 6 bases from J, with 21 bases between. In germline, CDR1 is SGHDT, CDR2 YYEEEE. The CDR3 runs 18 residues. CDR3: CASSLAVGRPQLDEKLFF. The CDR3 DNA follows: TGTGCCAGCAGCTTGGCCGTCGGCAGGCCGCAACTGGATGAAAAACTGTTTTTT. Using reference TRBV5-6 and TRBJ1-4 for the parts outside the CDR3, the full variable domain is DAGVTQSPTHLIKTRGQQVTLRCSPKSGHDTVSWYQQALGQGPQFIFQYYEEEERQRGNFPDRFSGHQFPNYSSELNVNALLLGDSALYLCASSLAVGRPQLDEKLFFGSGTQLSVL.

J is TRBJ1-2 and V is TRBV30, with a weak D call TRBD1 (5 bases). Trimming cost V 4 bases and J 4 bases, with 13 bases left between them. The CDR3 sequence is 13 residues long. Germline loops: CDR1 GTSNPN, CDR2 SVGIG (reference sequence). The CDR3 spells CAWTLGGGYGYTF. The CDR3 DNA reads as TGTGCCTGGACGCTTGGGGGGGGCTATGGCTACACCTTC.

The chain has TRBV5-1 and TRBJ2-7; TRBD1 matches 9 bases. The germline gives CDR1 SGHRS, CDR2 YFSETQ. CDR3 size: 14 residues. Losses at the gene ends were 3 bases for V and 9 bases for J; bases not matched to a gene: 10. CDR3 sequence: CASSYDRDREGQYF. CDR3 sequence (DNA): TGCGCCAGCAGCTATGACCGGGACAGGGAGGGGCAGTACTTC.

This clone was detected only a few times. This sequence joins TRBV7-2 and TRBJ2-3; D possibly corresponds to TRBD1 (6 bases). V shed 8 bases and J shed 1 base, with 16 bases lying between them. The germline gives CDR1 SGHTA, CDR2 FQGNSA. The CDR3 is 15 amino acids. The CDR3 nucleotides are TGTGCCAGCGAAAGAGGGGGTAGCGGCACAGATACGCAGTATTTT. Amino acid sequence: CASERGGSGTDTQYF.

The V call is TRBV7-2, the J call TRBJ2-2, with 7 nucleotides matching TRBD2. The CDR3 consists of 16 residues. J gave up 5 bases and V 2 bases, and 8 bases lay outside the gene matches. Per germline, CDR1 SGHTA and CDR2 FQGNSA. The CDR3 DNA reads TGTGCCAGCAGCTTAAGTCGCGGGGGAGGTACCGGGGAGCTGTTTTTT. Amino acid sequence: CASSLSRGGGTGELFF.

The chain carries TRBV19 and TRBJ2-2, with 9 nucleotides matching TRBD1. After removal of 5 bases from V and 4 bases from J, the junction contained 8 bases not matched to a gene. This CDR3 is built from 16 residues. Germline CDR1 is LNHDA and CDR2 is SQIVND (reference sequence). The CDR3 is CASSLRTGVFTGELFF. CDR3 DNA sequence: TGTGCCAGTAGTCTCCGGACAGGGGTGTTCACCGGGGAGCTGTTTTTT.

The chain has TRBV10-3 and TRBJ1-1; D perhaps matches TRBD1 (5 bases). Germline V gene sequence: CDR1 ENHRY, CDR2 SYGVKD. The CDR3 length is 16 residues. Trimming stripped 2 bases from V and 4 bases from J, with 17 bases between. CDR3 nucleotides: TGTGCCATCAGTGAGCCTCAGGGATATGGAAGCACTGAAGCTTTCTTT. Protein: CAISEPQGYGSTEAFF.

The chain employs TRBV6-6 and TRBJ2-7; the match to TRBD2 covers 9 bases. V dropped 2 bases and J dropped 3; count of bases not matched to a gene: 5. Per germline, CDR1 MNHNY and CDR2 SVGAGI (reference sequence). The CDR3 totals 15 residues. The CDR3, as DNA: TGTGCCAGCAGTTACGCCCCTAGCGGGAACTACGAGCAGTACTTC. As protein: CASSYAPSGNYEQYF.

The V and J genes are TRBV4-3 and TRBJ2-3; 8 nucleotides align to TRBD2. Germline CDR1 reads LGHNA; CDR2 reads YSLEER. V shed 2 bases, J shed 2 bases, and the junction held 6 bases outside the gene matches. There are 16 residues in the CDR3. CDR3 amino acids: CASSQQAGGLTDTQYF. The CDR3 coding sequence is TGCGCCAGCAGCCAACAGGCGGGGGGACTCACAGATACGCAGTATTTT.

The gene calls are TRBV7-9 and TRBJ1-2; no clear D. This CDR3 spans 11 amino acids. Germline values: CDR1 SEHNR, CDR2 FQNEAQ (reference sequence). CDR3 DNA sequence: TGTTCCACCCCACTTAGATCCGGCTACACCTTC. This gives the protein CSTPLRSGYTF.

J is TRBJ2-5 and V is TRBV15; D may be TRBD2 (7 bases). CDR1 LNHNV and CDR2 YYDKDF come from the germline V gene (reference sequence). V dropped 0 bases and J dropped 3 bases, with 14 bases sitting between them. The CDR3 runs to 16 residues. CDR3 coding DNA: TGTGCCACCAGCAGAGATTTGGGGGGGCTGGAAGAGACCCAGTACTTC. Translated: CATSRDLGGLEETQYF.

Only one count was recorded for this clone. This chain connects TRBV9 to TRBJ2-7; D not resolved. CDR1 and CDR2 (germline): SGDLS, YYNGEE. Deletions cut 4 bases from V and 1 base from J, with 12 bases between. The CDR3 length is 14 residues. The CDR3 DNA reads TGTGCCAGCAGCTCCGACATAAGTTCCTACGAGCAGTACTTC. Translated, it gives CASSSDISSYEQYF. Looking up the rest from reference TRBV9 and TRBJ2-7 gives the full variable domain: DSGVTQTPKHLITATGQRVTLRCSPRSGDLSVYWYQQSLDQGLQFLIQYYNGEERAKGNILERFSAQQFPDLHSELNLSSLELGDSALYFCASSSDISSYEQYFGPGTRLTVT.

The chain uses TRBV28 and TRBJ2-1; possibly TRBD2 for D (5 bases). V lost 6 bases to trimming and J lost 5 bases, with 17 bases between them. Germline V gene data show CDR1 as MDHEN and CDR2 as SYDVKM. CDR3 size: 15 residues. Written as DNA, the CDR3 is TGTGCCAGCAGACCGCCAGAGGGCCAACACAATGAGCAGTTCTTC. Its translation is CASRPPEGQHNEQFF.

This clone turned up a few times. The rearrangement uses TRBV2 and TRBJ1-1; 7 bases line up with TRBD1. V shed 5 bases, J shed 1 base, and the junction held 1 base outside the gene matches. Looked up from germline, CDR1 is SNHLY and CDR2 is FYNNEI. The CDR3 length is 13 residues. Here the CDR3 reads CASSQGENTEAFF. CDR3 in DNA: TGTGCCAGCAGTCAGGGGGAGAACACTGAAGCTTTCTTT.

The chain links TRBV28 to TRBJ1-5, with 9 bases identical to TRBD1. The CDR3 extends over 18 amino acids. CDR1 is MDHEN and CDR2 is SYDVKM in the germline V gene. Trimming at V came to 4 bases and at J to 0 bases, leaving 10 bases not matched to a gene. The DNA of the CDR3 is TGTGCCAGCAGTTCCTTGACAGGGGGGACCTATAGCAATCAGCCCCAGCATTTT. Residues: CASSSLTGGTYSNQPQHF.

Ten or more counts support this clone. This chain uses TRBV5-6 with TRBJ2-7; 8 bases are shared with TRBD1. Germline values: CDR1 SGHDT, CDR2 YYEEEE. V trimming: 0 bases; J trimming: 3 bases; junction bases outside the gene matches: 2. The CDR3 is made up of 14 amino acids. CDR3 region: CASSLGTGIYEQYF. As DNA, the CDR3 is TGTGCCAGCAGCTTGGGGACAGGGATCTACGAGCAGTACTTC.

A word on this clone: The DNA is left out, because the CDR3 cannot be placed on it with certainty; the CDR3 is given as TCRdb lists it. The chain uses TRBV10-3 and TRBJ2-1; the listed D gene, TRBD2, was not tested against the DNA. Germline lookup yields CDR1 ENHRY and CDR2 SYGVKD. Inclusive of both ends, the CDR3 amounts to 14 amino acids. This CDR3 reads CAISEFASGSREFF.

The J gene is TRBJ2-7, the V gene TRBV6-5; D remains unclear. V was clipped by 2 bases and J by 2 bases, with 7 bases between them. The V gene's germline CDR1 is MNHEY and CDR2 SVGAGI. The CDR3 length is 13 residues. The CDR3, as DNA: TGTGCCAGCAGTTACGCAACAACCTACGAGCAGTACTTC. It yields the protein CASSYATTYEQYF.

This chain joins TRBV6-5 and TRBJ1-5; weak D call: TRBD1 (5 bases). The germline CDR1 and CDR2 sequences are MNHEY and SVGAGI. The CDR3 spans 15 residues. V was shortened by 2 bases and J by 7 bases, with 15 bases between the two germline ends. Here the CDR3 DNA reads TGTGCCAGCAGTTACAGGGGCCGCCCGGGCCAGCCCCAGCATTTT. It specifies CASSYRGRPGQPQHF.

The V call is TRBV2, the J call TRBJ1-5; possible D gene TRBD1, 5 bases. The CDR3 is made up of 13 amino acids. The V and J ends lost 5 bases and 0 bases respectively, with 5 bases between them. CDR1 is SNHLY, CDR2 FYNNEI, per germline. CDR3 protein: CASSQGSNQPQHF. The CDR3 bases are TGTGCCAGCAGTCAGGGTAGCAATCAGCCCCAGCATTTT.

This chain links TRBV27 with TRBJ2-1, with TRBD2 matching over 10 bases. J lost 4 bases, V lost 8 bases, and 8 bases had no gene match. CDR1 and CDR2 from the germline V gene are MNHEY and SMNVEV (reference sequence). CDR3 length: 15 amino acids. CDR3 region: CASSIAGGRYNEQFF. In DNA, the CDR3 is TGTGCCAGCTCGATAGCGGGAGGACGTTACAATGAGCAGTTCTTC.